The 12 T cell receptor beta chains given below trace back to one sample, sequenced in a study of blood T cell repertoires in COVID-19 (dated by TCRdb to the early 2020s). Receptor amplification or capture employed the immunoSEQ multiplex PCR assay. The source is immuneACCESS, and TCRdb retained only in-frame sequences with V and J called. Part of the clones is not carried over; for the studies checked, unresolved V genes explain less than half of this, and the remainder is unexplained. The sample table holds under 450,000 clones, of which approximately 89% were seen once. The ten largest clones take up around 12% of the sample. Sequenced sample: peripheral blood. The receptors stem from a woman aged 50 to 65 with COVID-19, enrolled during active disease.

This chain links TRBV11-2 with TRBJ1-1, with D maybe TRBD1 (6 bases). Trimming removed 2 bases at V and 1 base at J, with 11 bases between. Germline values: CDR1 SGHAT, CDR2 FQNNGV. The CDR3 runs 15 residues. The CDR3 region has the DNA TGTGCCAGCAGCTTATGGGGGGGCGGGAACACTGAAGCTTTCTTT. This gives the protein CASSLWGGGNTEAFF.

The V call is TRBV7-2, the J call TRBJ1-5; D gene unclear. Trimming took 1 base from V and 7 from J, leaving 17 bases between them. The CDR3 loop spans 16 amino acids. Germline lookup yields CDR1 SGHTA and CDR2 FQGNSA. The CDR3 DNA follows: TGTGCCAGCAGCTTAGTCGGTCCGTTCCCCCGCCAGCCCCAGCATTTT. The encoded protein is CASSLVGPFPRQPQHF.

This clone turned up a few times. The chain's CDR3 is CASSVPTGVFYGYTF. The CDR3 DNA reads TGTGCCAGCAGTGTCCCGACGGGGGTGTTCTATGGCTACACCTTC. The genes are TRBV28 and TRBJ1-2, with a possible D match to TRBD1 (5 bases). This CDR3 comprises 15 residues. The germline gives CDR1 MDHEN, CDR2 SYDVKM. V was trimmed by 5 bases and J by 4 bases, leaving 17 bases between them.

The genes are TRBV11-3 and TRBJ2-1; D perhaps matches TRBD2 (6 bases). This CDR3 spans 16 amino acids. V was trimmed by 0 bases and J by 9 bases, leaving 18 bases between them. Germline V gene sequence: CDR1 SGHNT, CDR2 YENEEA. This CDR3 is CASSLDRDSVGSEQFF. In DNA form, the CDR3 reads TGTGCCAGCAGCTTAGATAGGGACTCGGTGGGGAGTGAGCAGTTCTTC. The entire variable domain, with the rest obtained from reference TRBV11-3 and TRBJ2-1, is as follows: EAGVVQSPRYKIIEKKQPVAFWCNPISGHNTLYWYLQNLGQGPELLIRYENEEAVDDSQLPKDRFSAERLKGVDSTLKIQPAELGDSAVYLCASSLDRDSVGSEQFFGPGTRLTVL.

The rearrangement links TRBV28 to TRBJ1-5, with 9 positions matching TRBD1. CDR3 size: 14 residues. The ends lost 5 bases at V and 7 bases at J; junction bases unmatched: 6. Looked up from germline, CDR1 is MDHEN and CDR2 is SYDVKM. The CDR3: CASSTQGARQPQHF. In DNA, the CDR3 is TGTGCCAGCAGTACACAGGGGGCTAGACAGCCCCAGCATTTT.

The rearrangement joins TRBV30 to TRBJ2-7; D remains ambiguous. V was trimmed by 0 bases and J by 0 bases, leaving 21 bases between them. CDR1 and CDR2 from the germline V gene are GTSNPN and SVGIG (reference sequence). The CDR3 has 18 residues. CDR3 residues: CAWSVPARMVESSYEQYF. DNA of the CDR3: TGTGCCTGGAGTGTCCCCGCGCGGATGGTCGAGAGCTCCTACGAGCAGTACTTC.

The rearrangement uses TRBV3-1 (or the pseudogene TRBV3-2) and TRBJ2-1, with TRBD2 matching over 9 bases. Germline trimming cut 5 bases from V and 7 bases from J; bases unmatched to any gene: 3. Germline V gene sequence: CDR1 LGHDT, CDR2 YNNKEL (reference sequence). The CDR3 runs to 13 residues. In DNA, the CDR3 is TGTGCCAGCAGCGCGCGGGGGGGGAATGAGCAGTTCTTC. Its protein product is CASSARGGNEQFF.

This chain joins TRBV3-1 (or the pseudogene TRBV3-2) and TRBJ2-7; 9 nucleotides line up with TRBD2. The germline CDR1 and CDR2 sequences are LGHDT and YNNKEL (reference sequence). This CDR3 region has 15 residues. Trimming took 1 base from V and 2 from J; bases not matched to a gene: 3. The CDR3 loop reads CASSQAAGGPYEQYF. CDR3 coding DNA: TGTGCCAGCAGCCAAGCAGCGGGGGGCCCCTACGAGCAGTACTTC.

This rearrangement joins TRBV18 to TRBJ1-6, with D uncertain. CDR1 and CDR2 from the germline V gene are KGHSH and LQKENI. V was shortened by 1 base and J by 4 bases, with 5 bases between the two germline ends. The CDR3 totals 14 residues. Written as DNA, the CDR3 is TGTGCCAGCTCACCACTTACTTATAATTCACCCCTCCACTTT. Encoded protein: CASSPLTYNSPLHF.

This sequence joins TRBV27 and TRBJ2-7; 7 bases align to TRBD1. The V segment lost 0 bases and the J segment 6 bases; nucleotides outside the gene matches: 11. Germline assignment: CDR1 MNHEY and CDR2 SMNVEV (reference sequence). The CDR3 is made up of 16 amino acids. The CDR3 bases are TGTGCCAGCAGTTTATCGTTTGGGACAGTGGACCCCGAGCAGTACTTC. Its translation is CASSLSFGTVDPEQYF.

CDR3 bases: TGTGCCAGCAGCCTCGGGGAGGGCGGCTACACCTTC. Translating gives CASSLGEGGYTF. The chain carries TRBV11-2 and TRBJ1-2; D is undetermined. This CDR3 is 12 amino acids long. Germline V gene sequence: CDR1 SGHAT, CDR2 FQNNGV. Deletions cut 5 bases from V and 8 bases from J, with 12 bases between.

This chain joins TRBV24-1 and TRBJ1-5; D not resolved. The V and J ends lost 5 bases and 4 bases respectively, with 11 bases between them. The length of the CDR3 is 14 residues. Germline V CDR1 and CDR2: KGHDR, SFDVKD. CDR3 sequence (DNA): TGTGCCACCAGTGGTAGAGGGATTAATCAGCCCCAGCATTTT. Amino acid sequence: CATSGRGINQPQHF.